The rows below give T cell receptor beta chains drawn from one sample of a study of shared clonotypes between healthy human individuals. Assay used: immunoSEQ multiplex PCR; TCRdb lists only in-frame clones, some missing. The sample has 1.4 million to 1.5 million clones; roughly 95% are singletons. Source material: naive CD4+ T cells sorted from blood. The receptors derive from a man in his thirties or forties in good health. Each CDR3 is given with its conserved first and last residue. D genes are given only for firm matches. The size field is filled for only some rows; it gives once, few, many or a size class.

J: TRBJ2-1
D: TRBD2
V: TRBV27
size: few
length: 19
CDR3: CASGQPGLAGAGPYNEQFF
DNA: TGTGCCAGCGGACAACCGGGACTAGCGGGAGCAGGTCCGTACAATGAGCAGTTCTTC

J: TRBJ2-7
D: NA
V: TRBV19
size: NA
length: 14
CDR3: CASSSGLLYYEQYF
DNA: TGTGCCAGTAGTAGCGGACTACTGTACTACGAGCAGTACTTC

J: TRBJ2-2
D: NA
V: TRBV9
size: once
length: 15
CDR3: CASSVGGEWAGELFF
DNA: TGTGCCAGCAGCGTAGGAGGGGAGTGGGCCGGGGAGCTGTTTTTT

J: TRBJ2-7
D: TRBD1
V: TRBV5-1
size: NA
length: 16
CDR3: CASSFFRQGGSYEQYF
DNA: TGCGCCAGCAGCTTTTTCAGACAGGGGGGCTCCTACGAGCAGTACTTC

J: TRBJ2-1
D: TRBD2
V: TRBV29-1
size: NA
length: 12
CDR3: CNVGLAGGEQFF
DNA: TGCAACGTAGGACTAGCGGGAGGTGAGCAGTTCTTC

J: TRBJ2-3
D: TRBD2
V: TRBV12-5
size: NA
length: 15
CDR3: CASGAGTRGTDTQYF
DNA: TGTGCTAGTGGTGCAGGGACTAGGGGCACAGATACGCAGTATTTT

J: TRBJ2-1
D: NA
V: TRBV6-5
size: NA
length: 13
CDR3: CASQRQGGNEQFF
DNA: TGTGCCAGCCAGCGCCAGGGGGGGAATGAGCAGTTCTTC

J: TRBJ2-3
D: TRBD2
V: TRBV7-3
size: NA
length: 16
CDR3: CASSLSSLAGTDTQYF
DNA: TGTGCCAGCAGCTTAAGTAGTCTAGCGGGAACAGATACGCAGTATTTT

J: TRBJ2-2
D: TRBD1
V: TRBV10-3
size: NA
length: 15
CDR3: CAIKGDRGLTGELFF
DNA: TGTGCCATCAAAGGGGACAGGGGACTCACCGGGGAGCTGTTTTTT

J: TRBJ2-1
D: TRBD2
V: TRBV5-1
size: NA
length: 15
CDR3: CASSLGSGNYNEQFF
DNA: TGCGCCAGCAGCTTGGGGAGCGGGAACTACAATGAGCAGTTCTTC

J: TRBJ2-3
D: TRBD1
V: TRBV5-6
size: NA
length: 15
CDR3: CASSWGTASTDTQYF
DNA: TGTGCCAGCAGCTGGGGGACAGCTAGCACAGATACGCAGTATTTT

J: TRBJ1-5
D: TRBD1
V: TRBV10-3
size: NA
length: 17
CDR3: CAISESQTGRVRQPQHF
DNA: TGTGCCATCAGTGAGTCACAGACAGGGCGAGTGCGTCAGCCCCAGCATTTT

J: TRBJ2-1
D: NA
V: TRBV2
size: NA
length: 13
CDR3: CASSTGMDNEQFF
DNA: TGTGCCAGCTCTACAGGTATGGATAATGAGCAGTTCTTC

J: TRBJ2-7
D: NA
V: TRBV27
size: NA
length: 13
CDR3: CASSRTSSYEQYF
DNA: TGTGCCAGCAGCCGGACGAGCTCCTACGAGCAGTACTTC

J: TRBJ2-7
D: NA
V: TRBV19
size: NA
length: 15
CDR3: CASSRTHHTHHEQYF
DNA: TGTGCCAGTAGTAGGACCCATCATACGCACCACGAGCAGTACTTC

J: TRBJ2-5
D: NA
V: TRBV5-4
size: NA
length: 15
CDR3: CASSSGLRSAETQYF
DNA: TGTGCCAGCAGCTCCGGACTACGTAGCGCCGAGACCCAGTACTTC

J: TRBJ2-3
D: TRBD2
V: TRBV25-1
size: once
length: 14
CDR3: CASNWAGGTDTQYF
DNA: TGTGCCAGCAACTGGGCGGGAGGGACAGATACGCAGTATTTT

J: TRBJ1-5
D: NA
V: TRBV5-3
size: NA
length: 17
CDR3: CARSLELGGGAGQPQHF
DNA: TGTGCCAGAAGCTTGGAACTTGGTGGGGGCGCGGGGCAGCCCCAGCATTTT

J: TRBJ2-1
D: NA
V: TRBV5-1
size: once
length: 14
CDR3: CASSRQGIYNEQFF
DNA: TGCGCCAGTTCTAGGCAGGGAATATACAATGAGCAGTTCTTC

J: TRBJ2-7
D: NA
V: TRBV5-5
size: NA
length: 15
CDR3: CASSFYWQQLYEQYF
DNA: TGTGCCAGCAGCTTTTACTGGCAGCAACTCTACGAGCAGTACTTC

J: TRBJ2-7
D: NA
V: TRBV2
size: NA
length: 12
CDR3: CASSTALYEQYF
DNA: TGTGCCAGCAGCACAGCATTATACGAGCAGTACTTC

J: TRBJ1-1
D: NA
V: TRBV6-5
size: NA
length: 13
CDR3: CASSRAGGTEAFF
DNA: TGTGCCAGCAGCCGTGCGGGTGGCACTGAAGCTTTCTTT

J: TRBJ2-3
D: TRBD2
V: TRBV18
size: NA
length: 16
CDR3: CASSPTPGLGADTQYF
DNA: TGTGCCAGCTCACCCACACCGGGACTAGGGGCAGATACGCAGTATTTT

J: TRBJ1-2
D: NA
V: TRBV4-1
size: NA
length: 16
CDR3: CASSQASPGTNYGYTF
DNA: TGCGCCAGCAGCCAAGCGTCGCCAGGGACTAACTATGGCTACACCTTC

J: TRBJ2-6
D: NA
V: TRBV10-1
size: NA
length: 13
CDR3: CASSESGANVLTF
DNA: TGCGCCAGCAGTGAGTCTGGGGCCAACGTCCTGACTTTC

J: TRBJ1-1
D: NA
V: TRBV10-2
size: NA
length: 13
CDR3: CASEQGLNTEAFF
DNA: TGCGCCAGCGAACAGGGTTTGAACACTGAAGCTTTCTTT